A single sample is the source of the 16 T cell receptor beta chains below, sequenced in a study of blood T cells in healthy people across ages. A second PCR of about 7 to 11 cycles used a sample-barcoded 5' primer and a J-beta primer mix. Using its own MiXCR run on the 5' RACE reads, TCRdb lists one record per CDR3 protein. This sample has roughly 800,000 distinct CDR3 sequences, with 53% found just once. Input material: blood. The receptors stem from a man older than 75 in good health.

The rearrangement uses TRBV12-3 or TRBV12-4 and TRBJ2-7; D possibly corresponds to TRBD1 (6 bases). CDR3 length equals 15 residues. Trimming removed 6 bases from V and 0 bases from J, with 15 bases in between. The CDR3 DNA sequence: TGTGCCAGCAGGTCACCCCGGGACAACTCCTACGAGCAGTACTTC. Its translation is CASRSPRDNSYEQYF.

This clonotype was picked up one time. CDR3 nucleotides: TGCAGCGTTTCGGACAGTGGGCACGCGTATTTT. Its protein product is CSVSDSGHAYF. V usage is TRBV29-1 and J usage is TRBJ2-3, with a tentative D call TRBD1 (6 bases). This CDR3 contains 11 residues. Trimming took off 5 bases at V and 14 bases at J, with 17 bases between the two ends. Germline V CDR1 and CDR2: SQVTM, ANQGSEA.

The chain is built from TRBV9 and TRBJ2-5; 7 bases fit TRBD2. V shed 3 bases, J shed 4 bases, and the junction held 12 bases outside the gene matches. The CDR3 has 16 amino acids. Germline V lookup: CDR1 SGDLS, CDR2 YYNGEE. For the CDR3, the DNA is TGTGCCAGCAGCGCCGGGGCGGGAGTAGTGCGAGAGACCCAGTACTTC. This sequence encodes CASSAGAGVVRETQYF.

This clonotype has ten or more counts. The chain carries TRBV3-1 and TRBJ2-6; D is unclear. Deletions cut 7 bases from V and 0 bases from J, with 4 bases between. The CDR3 length is 13 residues. Germline V gene data show CDR1 as LGHDT and CDR2 as YNNKEL (reference sequence). The CDR3 DNA reads as TGTGCCAGCACTGCCTCTGGGGCCAACGTCCTGACTTTC. Amino acids: CASTASGANVLTF.

The chain joins TRBV2 to TRBJ2-5, with 8 bases fitting TRBD1. The better agreement between TRBJ2-7 and the DNA end casts doubt on the J call. This CDR3 contains 17 residues. The germline V gene encodes CDR1 SNHLY and CDR2 FYNNEI. CDR3 in DNA: TGTGCCAGCAGTGAAGCCGTCATAGCCAGGGGGCTTGACGAGCAGTACTTC. Its protein product is CASSEAVIARGLDEQYF.

The chain couples TRBV15 to TRBJ2-3; D not resolved. V was clipped by 0 bases and J by 4 bases, with 8 bases between them. Germline CDR1 is LNHNV and CDR2 is YYDKDF (reference sequence). The CDR3 covers 14 residues. DNA of the CDR3: TGTGCCACCAGCAGAGATATGGCGGCAGATACGCAGTATTTT. Translated, it gives CATSRDMAADTQYF.

This clonotype was picked up a small number of times. V is TRBV24-1 and J is TRBJ2-1; the match to TRBD2 covers 7 bases. In germline, CDR1 is KGHDR, CDR2 SFDVKD. The CDR3 spans 16 residues. J lost 2 bases, V lost 4 bases, and 7 bases had no gene match. The CDR3 region has the DNA TGTGCCACCAGTGACCCAGGGCGGGAGCCCTACAATGAGCAGTTCTTC. Translation: CATSDPGREPYNEQFF.

The chain joins TRBV7-3 to TRBJ2-1; 8 nucleotides align to TRBD1. V shed 5 bases and J 7 bases; nucleotides not matched to a gene: 7. There are 14 residues in the CDR3. The V gene's germline CDR1 is SGHTA and CDR2 FQGTGA. As DNA, the CDR3 is TGTGCCAGCAGCCGGACAGGGATGGTTAATGAGCAGTTCTTC. It codes for CASSRTGMVNEQFF.

This clonotype was counted between two and nine times. The chain joins TRBV20-1 to TRBJ1-2; a possible D gene is TRBD1 (6 bases). V lost 2 bases to trimming and J lost 2 bases, with 9 bases between them. The CDR3 runs 13 residues. Germline CDR1 is DFQATT and CDR2 is SNEGSKA (reference sequence). The CDR3 protein is CSARSGANYGYTF. The CDR3 nucleotides are TGCAGTGCTAGATCAGGGGCCAACTATGGCTACACCTTC.

The chain uses TRBV7-6 and TRBJ2-3; possible D gene TRBD2, 6 bases. Per the germline V gene, CDR1 is SGHVS and CDR2 is FNYEAQ. The V and J ends lost 3 bases and 4 bases respectively, with 14 bases between them. There are 15 residues in the CDR3. In nucleotides, the CDR3 is TGTGCCAGCAGCTTTTATACGGGAGAGGCAGATACGCAGTATTTT. Translation: CASSFYTGEADTQYF.

The table lists this clonotype with a few counts. This rearrangement joins TRBV5-1 to TRBJ2-1, with 15 bases aligning to TRBD2. The CDR3 contains 18 residues. The germline CDR1 and CDR2 sequences are SGHRS and YFSETQ. J was trimmed by 2 bases and V by 3 bases; bases with no gene match: 6. In DNA form, the CDR3 reads TGCGCCAGCAGCTGGGGACTAGCGGGAGGCCGCACCTACAATGAGCAGTTCTTC. Translating gives CASSWGLAGGRTYNEQFF.

This clonotype was detected a few times. The V gene is TRBV4-2, the J gene TRBJ1-4; 9 bases are a match to TRBD1. CDR1 and CDR2 (germline): LGHNA, YNFKEQ. The CDR3 length is 19 residues. V trimming: 3 bases; J trimming: 3 bases; junction bases outside the gene matches: 14. This CDR3 is CASSQEPTGGAGANEKLFF. For the CDR3, the DNA is TGTGCCAGCAGCCAGGAACCCACAGGGGGCGCGGGAGCTAATGAAAAACTGTTTTTT.

The chain couples TRBV7-2 to TRBJ2-5; perhaps TRBD1 as D (6 bases). The V gene's germline CDR1 is SGHTA and CDR2 FQGNSA. The CDR3 totals 17 residues. Trimming stripped 1 base from V and 2 bases from J, with 17 bases between. The CDR3 spells CASSLGFGVQGQETQYF. In nucleotides, the CDR3 is TGTGCCAGCAGCTTAGGTTTTGGTGTTCAGGGGCAAGAGACCCAGTACTTC.

This clonotype was found a few times. The J gene is TRBJ2-5, the V gene TRBV28; possibly TRBD2 for D (6 bases). The CDR3 extends over 15 amino acids. The germline V and J ends were trimmed by 6 bases and 1 base, with 15 bases remaining between them. CDR1 MDHEN and CDR2 SYDVKM come from the germline V gene. Here the CDR3 reads CASSPGGMGQETQYF. CDR3 nucleotides: TGTGCCAGCAGCCCCGGAGGGATGGGCCAAGAGACCCAGTACTTC.

This chain joins TRBV21-1 and TRBJ2-7; TRBD1 is taken as the D call from the table, unchecked against the DNA. TRBV21-1 is annotated as a pseudogene. This CDR3 has 16 residues. The CDR3, as DNA: TGTGCCAGCAGCAAAGATGGGGGAGAAGGCTCCTACGAGCAGTACTTC. It yields the protein CASSKDGGEGSYEQYF.

This clonotype was detected only once. The chain employs TRBV27 and TRBJ1-1; tentatively, D is TRBD1 (6 bases). This CDR3 has 15 amino acids. V gave up 6 bases and J gave up 4 bases, with 18 bases separating them. Germline CDR1 is MNHEY and CDR2 is SMNVEV (reference sequence). CDR3 sequence reads: CASSSNRERGTEAFF. The CDR3 nucleotides read TGTGCCAGCAGCTCTAACAGGGAAAGGGGCACTGAAGCTTTCTTT.